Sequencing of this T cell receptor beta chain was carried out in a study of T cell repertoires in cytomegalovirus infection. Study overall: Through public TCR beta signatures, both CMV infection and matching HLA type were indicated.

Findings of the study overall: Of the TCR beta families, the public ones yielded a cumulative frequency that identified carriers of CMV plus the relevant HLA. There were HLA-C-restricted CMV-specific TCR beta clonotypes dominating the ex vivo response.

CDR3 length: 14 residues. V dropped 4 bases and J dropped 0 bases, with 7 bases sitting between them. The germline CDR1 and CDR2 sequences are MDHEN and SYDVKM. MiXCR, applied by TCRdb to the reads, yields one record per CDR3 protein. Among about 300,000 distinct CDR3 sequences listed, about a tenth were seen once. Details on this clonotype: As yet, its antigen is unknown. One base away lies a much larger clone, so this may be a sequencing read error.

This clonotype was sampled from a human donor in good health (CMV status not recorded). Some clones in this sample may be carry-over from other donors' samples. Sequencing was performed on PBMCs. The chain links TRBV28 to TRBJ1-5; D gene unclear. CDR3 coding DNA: TGTGCCAGCAGTTCGAGTTATAGCAATCAGCCCCAGCATTTT. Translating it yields CASSSSYSNQPQHF.